The 8 T cell receptor beta chains given below trace back to one sample, sequenced in a study of human T cells and chemical hapten exposure. Described time point: patch test 3, about 24 weeks after DPC sensitization. Treatment here: therapeutic diphenylcyclopropenone sensitization with weekly scalp DPC. TCRdb recomputed calls from the RACE reads with MiXCR, one row per CDR3 protein. Among tens of thousands of distinct CDR3 sequences listed, approximately 12% were seen once. Material: whole blood, obtained in connection with sensitization to the hapten diphenylcyclopropenone (DPC). These TCRs come from a woman aged 45-65 years with alopecia areata. Some clones in this sample may be carry-over from other donors' samples.

This clonotype was observed many times. The rearrangement joins TRBV20-1 to TRBJ2-3; 12 bases map to TRBD2. CDR1 and CDR2 from the germline V gene are DFQATT and SNEGSKA (reference sequence). The CDR3 length is 17 residues. J gave up 1 base and V 0 bases, and 5 bases lay outside the gene matches. The CDR3 here is CSARDWASGRGTDTQYF. CDR3 nucleotide sequence: TGCAGTGCTAGAGATTGGGCTAGCGGGAGGGGCACAGATACGCAGTATTTT.

This clonotype came up many times. The chain links TRBV7-2 to TRBJ2-2; possibly TRBD2 for D (5 bases). The CDR3 is 16 residues long. The germline V gene encodes CDR1 SGHTA and CDR2 FQGNSA. Trimming took off 1 base at V and 3 bases at J, with 12 bases between the two ends. CDR3 loop: CASSLGFGDYTGELFF. Here the CDR3 DNA reads TGTGCCAGCAGCTTAGGTTTCGGGGATTACACCGGGGAGCTGTTTTTT.

This CDR3 is CASQGSFSGANVLTF. CDR3 nucleotide sequence: TGTGCCAGCCAAGGGTCGTTCTCTGGGGCCAACGTCCTGACTTTC. V is TRBV2 and J is TRBJ2-6, with D uncertain. Trimming stripped 8 bases from V and 0 bases from J, with 11 bases between. The CDR3 is made up of 15 amino acids. Germline-derived CDR1 and CDR2 are SNHLY and FYNNEI.

This clonotype was recorded many times. J is TRBJ2-1 and V is TRBV5-1, with 10 nucleotides matching TRBD2. V lost 3 bases and J lost 7; bases outside the gene matches: 7. From germline, CDR1 is SGHRS and CDR2 YFSETQ. The CDR3 loop spans 15 amino acids. The CDR3 DNA sequence: TGCGCCAGCAGCTCAGCGGGAGGGCCCCAGAATGAGCAGTTCTTC. Its translation is CASSSAGGPQNEQFF. Full variable domain (outside the CDR3, taken from reference TRBV5-1 and TRBJ2-1): KAGVTQTPRYLIKTRGQQVTLSCSPISGHRSVSWYQQTPGQGLQFLFEYFSETQRNKGNFPGRFSGRQFSNSRSEMNVSTLELGDSALYLCASSSAGGPQNEQFFGPGTRLTVL.

This clonotype was seen ten or more times. The J gene is TRBJ2-1, the V gene TRBV29-1; 12 bases align to TRBD2. J gave up 9 bases and V 4 bases, and 4 bases lay outside the gene matches. The CDR3 is made up of 13 amino acids. The germline V gene encodes CDR1 SQVTM and CDR2 ANQGSEA. The CDR3 region has the DNA TGCAGCGTTGGACTAGCGGGAGATAGTGAGCAGTTCTTC. Translating gives CSVGLAGDSEQFF.

The gene calls are TRBV11-2 and TRBJ2-5, with D possibly being TRBD2 (5 bases). The CDR3 has 15 residues. V dropped 6 bases and J dropped 4 bases, with 18 bases sitting between them. Germline V gene lookup returns CDR1 SGHAT and CDR2 FQNNGV. The DNA of the CDR3 is TGTGCCAGCAGTTCAGTTCTCCGGGCGGGAGAGACCCAGTACTTC. It encodes CASSSVLRAGETQYF.

V is TRBV6-1 and J is TRBJ2-3; D tentatively fits TRBD1 or TRBD2 (5 bases each). Germline assignment: CDR1 MNHNS and CDR2 SASEGT. V shed 6 bases and J shed 7 bases, with 23 bases lying between them. The length of the CDR3 is 16 residues. DNA for the CDR3: TGTGCCAGCAGCTCCGGGACGTTTGGGAGAGGGAATACGCAGTATTTT. This encodes CASSSGTFGRGNTQYF.

This clonotype was observed a handful of times. The CDR3: CASSPLAGANTGELFF. The CDR3 DNA reads TGTGCCAGCTCACCACTCGCAGGGGCGAACACCGGGGAGCTGTTTTTT. The gene calls are TRBV18 and TRBJ2-2, with a possible D match to TRBD1 (6 bases). This CDR3 region has 16 residues. Germline lookup yields CDR1 KGHSH and CDR2 LQKENI. Trimming pared 1 base from V and 0 bases from J, leaving 9 bases between.